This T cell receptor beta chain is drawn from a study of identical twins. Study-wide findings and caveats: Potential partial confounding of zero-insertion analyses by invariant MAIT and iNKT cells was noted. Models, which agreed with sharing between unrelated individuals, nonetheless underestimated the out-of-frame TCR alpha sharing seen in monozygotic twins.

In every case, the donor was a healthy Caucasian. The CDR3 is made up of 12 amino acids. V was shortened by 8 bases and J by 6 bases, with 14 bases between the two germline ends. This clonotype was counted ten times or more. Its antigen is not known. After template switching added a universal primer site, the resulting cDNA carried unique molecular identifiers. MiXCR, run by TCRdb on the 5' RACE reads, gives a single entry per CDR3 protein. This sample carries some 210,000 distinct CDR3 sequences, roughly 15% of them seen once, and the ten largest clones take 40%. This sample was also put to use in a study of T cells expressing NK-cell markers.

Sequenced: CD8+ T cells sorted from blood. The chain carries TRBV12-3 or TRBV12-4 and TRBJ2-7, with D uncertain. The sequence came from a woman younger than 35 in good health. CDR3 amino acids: CASFKQVGEQYF. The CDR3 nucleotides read TGTGCCAGCTTTAAGCAGGTTGGCGAGCAGTACTTC.